Shown below are 26 T cell receptor beta chains from a single sample sequenced in a study of T cell clusters in autoimmune cytopenias. TRB amplification used around 0.25 ug of peripheral blood genomic DNA. TRB was amplified by touch-down multiplex PCR, primer pools A and B combined. Reprocessing the multiplex PCR reads, TCRdb reports a single entry for every CDR3 protein and omits DNA. There are 1,500 to 2,000 distinct CDR3 sequences in the sample, with less than 8% held by the top ten. The sequenced sample consisted of peripheral blood. These receptor sequences come from a human donor with an autoimmune cytopenia or autoimmune hepatitis (not recorded which).

This clonotype is classed as medium-sized by frequency. CDR3 amino acids: CASSLTGTVGQPQHF. The genes are TRBV5-5 and TRBJ1-5; with no DNA, the TCRdb D assignment of TRBD1 cannot be verified. Germline V lookup: CDR1 SGHKS, CDR2 YYEKEE (reference sequence). This CDR3 region has 15 residues.

V and J are TRBV28 and TRBJ2-7; TCRdb's D call, TRBD2, is unchecked because there is no DNA. There are 15 residues in the CDR3. CDR1 MDHEN and CDR2 SYDVKM come from the germline V gene. The CDR3: CASSSLAGEMGEQYF.

V is TRBV5-4 and J is TRBJ2-1; TCRdb gives TRBD2 as the D gene, but with no DNA this cannot be confirmed. CDR3 length: 16 amino acids. Germline V CDR1 and CDR2: SGHNT, YYREEE (reference sequence). The CDR3 is CASSASGGGARNEQFF.

This clonotype is identified as medium-sized from frequency. The chain links TRBV18 to TRBJ1-1; checking the TCRdb D call of TRBD1 is not possible without DNA. From germline, CDR1 is KGHSH and CDR2 LQKENI. This CDR3 has 13 amino acids. CDR3 region: CASSPGRNTEAFF.

The chain recombines TRBV20-1 with TRBJ1-1; the TCRdb D gene call, TRBD1, has no DNA to confirm it. Germline assignment: CDR1 DFQATT and CDR2 SNEGSKA (reference sequence). This CDR3 region has 16 residues. The CDR3 loop reads CSPWTGGGIMNTEAFF.

This rearrangement joins TRBV4-3 to TRBJ1-2; without DNA, the TCRdb call of TRBD1 cannot be checked. Per germline, CDR1 LGHNA and CDR2 YSLEER. The CDR3 loop spans 15 amino acids. The CDR3 is CASSQIVGGTYGYTF.

This clonotype is deemed large by its frequency. The chain has TRBV30 and TRBJ1-6. From germline, CDR1 is GTSNPN and CDR2 SVGIG (reference sequence). This CDR3 comprises 14 residues. The CDR3 reads CAWSAEVSNSPLHF.

By frequency, this clonotype is medium-sized (0.01 to 0.1%). This rearrangement joins TRBV4-3 to TRBJ2-5; without DNA, the TCRdb call of TRBD1 cannot be checked. The CDR3 covers 17 residues. Germline values: CDR1 LGHNA, CDR2 YSLEER. The CDR3 loop reads CASSQDFRGRWQETQYF.

The V and J genes are TRBV20-1 and TRBJ1-6; TCRdb selects TRBD1, and the lack of DNA leaves this call unchecked. This CDR3 is built from 16 residues. Germline V CDR1 and CDR2: DFQATT, SNEGSKA (reference sequence). The CDR3 is CSVFGTGSSYNSPLHF.

The chain couples TRBV30 to TRBJ2-2; TCRdb outputs TRBD1, but without DNA this stays unchecked. The CDR3 has 14 residues. Germline V gene sequence: CDR1 GTSNPN, CDR2 SVGIG (reference sequence). CDR3: CAWSSGRRTGELFF. Complete variable domain (other parts from reference TRBV30 and TRBJ2-2): SQTIHQWPATLVQPVGSPLSLECTVEGTSNPNLYWYRQAAGRGLQLLFYSVGIGQISSEVPQNLSASRPQDRQFILSSKKLLLSDSGFYLCAWSSGRRTGELFFGEGSRLTVL.

According to its frequency, this clonotype is medium-sized. The chain employs TRBV27 and TRBJ1-2. Germline V gives CDR1 MNHEY, CDR2 SMNVEV (reference sequence). CDR3 length equals 16 residues. CDR3 region: CASSPNSAGTLYGYTF.

This chain connects TRBV7-6 to TRBJ1-2. The CDR3 has 15 residues. Germline V gives CDR1 SGHVS, CDR2 FNYEAQ. CDR3 protein: CASSLVSAANYGYTF.

This clonotype is called medium-sized based on its frequency. The V and J genes are TRBV6-2 or TRBV6-3 and TRBJ2-7; the TCRdb D gene call, TRBD1, has no DNA to confirm it. Germline values: CDR1 MNHEY, CDR2 SVGEGT. The CDR3 consists of 15 residues. CDR3 sequence reads: CASSLSRDTSYEQYF.

By frequency, this clonotype is medium-sized. The rearrangement uses TRBV24-1 and TRBJ2-1; TCRdb's assignment of TRBD2 cannot be checked, as there is no DNA. The CDR3 consists of 16 residues. Germline V gene data show CDR1 as KGHDR and CDR2 as SFDVKD. This CDR3 reads CATSDAVGTDHNEQFF.

This clonotype is called medium-sized based on its frequency. V gene TRBV27 combines with J gene TRBJ1-5; TCRdb lists TRBD1, though no DNA is available to test this call. From germline, CDR1 is MNHEY and CDR2 SMNVEV (reference sequence). The CDR3 has 18 residues. The CDR3 spells CASSSNRGSGYGNQPQHF.

This clonotype is deemed medium-sized by its frequency. The chain couples TRBV30 to TRBJ1-1. This CDR3 has 13 residues. Germline CDR1 and CDR2: GTSNPN and SVGIG (reference sequence). CDR3 amino acids: CAWSTAEVERAFF.

This clonotype is classed as medium-sized by frequency. The chain carries TRBV7-6 and TRBJ2-7. This CDR3 contains 14 residues. Germline assignment: CDR1 SGHVS and CDR2 FNYEAQ. CDR3 loop: CASSSQGNSYEQYF.

Its frequency marks this clonotype as large. The J gene is TRBJ1-3, the V gene TRBV19. Germline V gene lookup returns CDR1 LNHDA and CDR2 SQIVND (reference sequence). The CDR3 runs 14 residues. CDR3 sequence reads: CASSIGVSGNTIYF.

The chain uses TRBV5-6 and TRBJ2-1; the TRBD1 assignment by TCRdb is unverifiable without DNA. CDR1 and CDR2 (germline): SGHDT, YYEEEE. This CDR3 has 17 amino acids. This chain's CDR3 is CASRETQGGLSYNEQFF.

This clonotype counts as medium-sized by frequency. Here the CDR3 reads CATSDMFGGEHTGELFF. This rearrangement joins TRBV24-1 to TRBJ2-2; the TCRdb D gene call, TRBD1, has no DNA to confirm it. The CDR3 has 17 amino acids. The germline CDR1 and CDR2 sequences are KGHDR and SFDVKD.

V usage is TRBV19 and J usage is TRBJ2-2; with no DNA, the TCRdb D assignment of TRBD2 cannot be verified. Germline CDR1 reads LNHDA; CDR2 reads SQIVND (reference sequence). CDR3 length: 13 residues. The CDR3 protein is CASTSGRAGELFF.

The gene calls are TRBV6-2 or TRBV6-3 and TRBJ2-1; TCRdb picks TRBD1, but there is no DNA to check that call. The CDR3 is made up of 14 amino acids. CDR1 and CDR2 from the germline V gene are MNHEY and SVGEGT. The CDR3: CAGGRDGAQGDEFF.

This chain connects TRBV7-9 to TRBJ2-2; the D gene TCRdb calls, TRBD1, cannot be checked with no DNA. This CDR3 has 15 residues. Germline CDR1 reads SEHNR; CDR2 reads FQNEAQ (reference sequence). The CDR3 region is CASSLGQGATGELFF.

This clonotype is classed as large (0.1 to 1%) by frequency. The chain carries TRBV6-5 and TRBJ2-7. Germline V lookup: CDR1 MNHEY, CDR2 SVGAGI. The CDR3 sequence is 14 residues long. This CDR3 reads CASKRGTVSYEQYF.

This clonotype is medium-sized by frequency. The chain links TRBV6-6 to TRBJ2-7. The germline V gene encodes CDR1 MNHNY and CDR2 SVGAGI (reference sequence). CDR3 length: 13 residues. CDR3 sequence: CASSSTVDYEQYF.

Its frequency marks this clonotype as large. The chain employs TRBV6-5 and TRBJ2-7. The CDR3 spans 11 residues. CDR1 MNHEY and CDR2 SVGAGI come from the germline V gene. This CDR3 is CATRLFYEQYF.